Presented here are 2 T cell receptor beta chains from one specimen sequenced in a study of T cell responses to AZD1222 COVID-19 vaccine. Produced via immunoSEQ multiplex PCR; TCRdb's table is partial and in-frame only. The sample carries 75,000 to 95,000 clones, approximately 81% recorded once. The sample consisted of peripheral blood, taken 28 days after the second AZD1222 dose. All receptors come from an adult who received the AZD1222 COVID-19 vaccine.

CDR3 DNA: TGTGCCAGCAGCTATCCCCCGTACGAGCAGTACTTC. Protein product: CASSYPPYEQYF. V gene TRBV11-2 combines with J gene TRBJ2-7; no clear D gene. V was trimmed by 4 bases and J by 4 bases, leaving 8 bases between them. The CDR3 spans 12 residues. Germline V gives CDR1 SGHAT, CDR2 FQNNGV.

The chain uses TRBV6-5 and TRBJ1-1; D might be TRBD1 (5 bases). This CDR3 spans 14 amino acids. Germline CDR1 MNHEY, CDR2 SVGAGI. V lost 0 bases and J 4 bases, leaving 9 bases between the germline ends. In DNA form, the CDR3 reads TGTGCCAGCAGTTACTCCTTGGGGGGCACTGAAGCTTTCTTT. Its protein is CASSYSLGGTEAFF.